Listed below are T cell receptor beta chains from one sample, sequenced in a study of cytomegalovirus exposure and HLA in healthy donors. Sequencing used immunoSEQ multiplex PCR; TCRdb keeps in-frame clones, though not all of them. Here the sample spans about 140,000 clones, 61% being singletons. Sequenced sample: PBMCs. The receptors stem from a male donor in good health and CMV-seronegative. Each CDR3 is given with its conserved first and last residue.

cdr3_aa: CASGQGDSSYEQYF
j_call: TRBJ2-7
v_call: TRBV6-5

cdr3_aa: CASSAGRGAGNTIYF
j_call: TRBJ1-3
v_call: TRBV6-1

cdr3_aa: CASSLAGGIMYF
j_call: TRBJ2-5
v_call: TRBV7-7

cdr3_aa: CASRGFYRARLNTEAFF
j_call: TRBJ1-1
v_call: TRBV28

cdr3_aa: CASSLNPRGAGNSPLHF
j_call: TRBJ1-6
v_call: TRBV7-3

cdr3_aa: CASSPGNSGSSDTQYF
j_call: TRBJ2-3
v_call: TRBV18

cdr3_aa: CASSLGANTGELFF
j_call: TRBJ2-2
v_call: TRBV5-5

cdr3_aa: CATQGPNQPQHF
j_call: TRBJ1-5
v_call: TRBV10-3

cdr3_aa: CATSFSSGSSYEQYF
j_call: TRBJ2-7
v_call: TRBV15

cdr3_aa: CASSSNSEAFF
j_call: TRBJ1-1
v_call: TRBV28

cdr3_aa: CASSVAPSAYYGYTF
j_call: TRBJ1-2
v_call: TRBV9

cdr3_aa: CASSRGGRGNQPQHF
j_call: TRBJ1-5
v_call: TRBV2

cdr3_aa: CASSWRGSGANVLTF
j_call: TRBJ2-6
v_call: TRBV5-8

cdr3_aa: CAWDSGRTGIRFEQYF
j_call: TRBJ2-7
v_call: TRBV30

cdr3_aa: CAWSGRAGAYNEQFF
j_call: TRBJ2-1
v_call: TRBV30

cdr3_aa: CASSERQGSDGYTF
j_call: TRBJ1-2
v_call: TRBV6-4

cdr3_aa: CATSRDESNQPQHF
j_call: TRBJ1-5
v_call: TRBV15

cdr3_aa: CSVERSLNEKLFF
j_call: TRBJ1-4
v_call: TRBV29-1

cdr3_aa: CSVGGRQSNQPQHF
j_call: TRBJ1-5
v_call: TRBV29-1

cdr3_aa: CASSTTGQPYEQYF
j_call: TRBJ2-7
v_call: TRBV27

cdr3_aa: CASSLGDNYYGYTF
j_call: TRBJ1-2
v_call: TRBV5-1

cdr3_aa: CASSAGQGQSNQPQHF
j_call: TRBJ1-5
v_call: TRBV5-1

cdr3_aa: CASSDEGEQYF
j_call: TRBJ2-3
v_call: TRBV10-1

cdr3_aa: CASSDNQGLLKNIQYF
j_call: TRBJ2-4
v_call: TRBV9

cdr3_aa: CASRAGGYNEQFF
j_call: TRBJ2-1
v_call: TRBV6-5

cdr3_aa: CASSVGGTEAFF
j_call: TRBJ1-1
v_call: TRBV13

cdr3_aa: CASSLESQGYTEAFF
j_call: TRBJ1-1
v_call: TRBV11-1

cdr3_aa: CASSFSGQGRKETQYF
j_call: TRBJ2-5
v_call: TRBV27

cdr3_aa: CASSERWAKNTEAFF
j_call: TRBJ1-1
v_call: TRBV6-1

cdr3_aa: CASSGQISGNTIYF
j_call: TRBJ1-3
v_call: TRBV19

cdr3_aa: CASSFTGTEHQPQHF
j_call: TRBJ1-5
v_call: TRBV7-2

cdr3_aa: CASNPRRTGNTGELFF
j_call: TRBJ2-2
v_call: TRBV9

cdr3_aa: CASSHAGSNQPQHF
j_call: TRBJ1-5
v_call: TRBV7-9

cdr3_aa: CAGSSRGANVLTF
j_call: TRBJ2-6
v_call: TRBV28

cdr3_aa: CASSQEVLAGNTGELFF
j_call: TRBJ2-2
v_call: TRBV14

cdr3_aa: CASSFSRAAVTDTQYF
j_call: TRBJ2-3
v_call: TRBV7-6

cdr3_aa: CASSINGETYEQYF
j_call: TRBJ2-7
v_call: TRBV19

cdr3_aa: CASSYSIRYEQYF
j_call: NA
v_call: TRBV6-5

cdr3_aa: CASSVSDISEAFF
j_call: TRBJ1-1
v_call: TRBV9

cdr3_aa: CASSGRRDRSNSYEQYF
j_call: TRBJ2-7
v_call: TRBV5-6

cdr3_aa: CASSVLQGPGELFF
j_call: TRBJ2-2
v_call: TRBV9

cdr3_aa: CASSPRGGGENTGELFF
j_call: TRBJ2-2
v_call: TRBV5-5

cdr3_aa: CASGSGGLGEKLFF
j_call: TRBJ1-4
v_call: TRBV7-9

cdr3_aa: CASSLDNQETQYF
j_call: TRBJ2-5
v_call: TRBV28

cdr3_aa: CASSSDAYEQYF
j_call: TRBJ2-7
v_call: TRBV9

cdr3_aa: CASSLLGGGLFNSYEQYF
j_call: TRBJ2-7
v_call: TRBV5-4

cdr3_aa: CSDKGQQGQPQHF
j_call: TRBJ1-5
v_call: TRBV29-1

cdr3_aa: CASSDRQGWEQYF
j_call: TRBJ2-7
v_call: TRBV10-1

cdr3_aa: CASSLTPGRPRENYGYTF
j_call: TRBJ1-2
v_call: TRBV7-8

cdr3_aa: CASSLGQATEAFF
j_call: TRBJ1-1
v_call: TRBV5-1